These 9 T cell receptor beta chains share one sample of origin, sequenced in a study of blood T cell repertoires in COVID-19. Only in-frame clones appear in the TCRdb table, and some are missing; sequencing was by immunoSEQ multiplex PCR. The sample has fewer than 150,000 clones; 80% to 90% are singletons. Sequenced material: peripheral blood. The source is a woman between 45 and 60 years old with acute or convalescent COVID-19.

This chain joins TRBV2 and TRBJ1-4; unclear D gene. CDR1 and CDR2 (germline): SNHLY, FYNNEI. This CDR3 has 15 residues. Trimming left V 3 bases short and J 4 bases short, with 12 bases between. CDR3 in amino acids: CASSDRGIYNEKLFF. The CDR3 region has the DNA TGTGCCAGCAGTGACCGGGGTATATATAATGAAAAACTGTTTTTT.

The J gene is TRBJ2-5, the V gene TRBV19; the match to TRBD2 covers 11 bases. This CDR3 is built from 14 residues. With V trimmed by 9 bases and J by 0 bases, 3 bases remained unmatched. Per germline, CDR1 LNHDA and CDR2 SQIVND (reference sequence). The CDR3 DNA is TGTGCCAGCTCGGGACTAGCGGACCAAGAGACCCAGTACTTC. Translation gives CASSGLADQETQYF.

The CDR3 spells CASRNTGDSKKNIQYF. The CDR3 DNA is TGTGCCAGCAGAAATACCGGGGACAGTAAGAAAAACATTCAGTACTTC. V gene TRBV3-1 (or the pseudogene TRBV3-2) combines with J gene TRBJ2-4, with 7 positions matching TRBD1. This CDR3 is built from 16 residues. Germline V gene sequence: CDR1 LGHDT, CDR2 YNNKEL (reference sequence). V lost 6 bases, J lost 4 bases, and 12 bases stayed unmatched.

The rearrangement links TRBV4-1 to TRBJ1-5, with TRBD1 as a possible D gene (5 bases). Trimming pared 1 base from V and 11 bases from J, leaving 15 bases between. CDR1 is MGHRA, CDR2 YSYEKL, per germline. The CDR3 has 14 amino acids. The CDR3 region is CASSQVGGSGTQHF. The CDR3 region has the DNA TGCGCCAGCAGCCAAGTGGGGGGTTCGGGAACCCAGCATTTT.

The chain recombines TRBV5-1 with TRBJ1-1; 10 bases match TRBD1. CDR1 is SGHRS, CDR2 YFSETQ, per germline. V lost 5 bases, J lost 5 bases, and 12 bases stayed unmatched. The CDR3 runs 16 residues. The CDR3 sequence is CASRETGGAGRTEAFF. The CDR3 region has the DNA TGCGCCAGCAGAGAGACAGGGGGCGCGGGAAGAACTGAAGCTTTCTTT.

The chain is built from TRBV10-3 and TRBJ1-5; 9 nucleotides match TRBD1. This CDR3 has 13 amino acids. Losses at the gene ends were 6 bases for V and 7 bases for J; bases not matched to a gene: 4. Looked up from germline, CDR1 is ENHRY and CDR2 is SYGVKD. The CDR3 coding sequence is TGTGCCATCAGGGACAGGGGCGGACAGCCCCAGCATTTT. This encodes CAIRDRGGQPQHF.

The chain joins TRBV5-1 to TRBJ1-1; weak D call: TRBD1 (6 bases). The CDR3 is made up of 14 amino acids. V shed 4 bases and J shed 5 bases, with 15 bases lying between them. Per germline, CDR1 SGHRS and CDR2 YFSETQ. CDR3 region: CASSPGGGRTEAFF. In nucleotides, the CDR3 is TGCGCCAGCAGCCCCGGGGGGGGGCGGACTGAAGCTTTCTTT. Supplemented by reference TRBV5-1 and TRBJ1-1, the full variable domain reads KAGVTQTPRYLIKTRGQQVTLSCSPISGHRSVSWYQQTPGQGLQFLFEYFSETQRNKGNFPGRFSGRQFSNSRSEMNVSTLELGDSALYLCASSPGGGRTEAFFGQGTRLTVV.

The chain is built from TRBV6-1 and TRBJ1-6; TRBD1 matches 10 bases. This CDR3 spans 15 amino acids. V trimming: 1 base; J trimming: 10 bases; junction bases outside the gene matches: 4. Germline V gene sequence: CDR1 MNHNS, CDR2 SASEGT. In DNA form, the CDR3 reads TGTGCCAGCAGTGAAGTGGGACAGGGGTTATCACCCCTCCACTTT. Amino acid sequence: CASSEVGQGLSPLHF.

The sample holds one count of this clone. This CDR3 reads CASSSLNLYYSPLHF. The CDR3 region has the DNA TGTGCCAGCAGCTCTCTTAATTTATATTATTCACCCCTCCACTTT. This chain joins TRBV7-2 and TRBJ1-6; no firm D call. V was clipped by 4 bases and J by 8 bases, with 15 bases between them. This CDR3 is built from 15 residues. Germline V lookup: CDR1 SGHTA, CDR2 FQGNSA.